The present TCR beta chain was sequenced within a study of PD-1 blockade in mismatch repair-deficient tumors. CDR3 length: 16 residues. Germline V gene data show CDR1 as MNHNY and CDR2 as SVGAGI (reference sequence). V was pared by 2 bases and J by 4 bases, with 15 bases between. Repertoires were generated with immunoSEQ multiplex PCR, while TCRdb's copy carries only in-frame clones and drops some. Of 120,000 or so clones listed, around 87% are singletons. The source material was peripheral blood, sampled 44 weeks after starting pembrolizumab. V is TRBV6-6 and J is TRBJ1-5; D uncertain. The clonotype was recovered from an adult with mismatch repair-deficient cancer. The CDR3 DNA follows: TGTGCCAGCAGTTACGGGAGGATAGGGAGGAATCAGCCCCAGCATTTT. Amino acids: CASSYGRIGRNQPQHF.